This T cell receptor (beta chain) is from a study of cytomegalovirus exposure and HLA in healthy donors. General study points: Many donors shared some public TCRs, even though most TCR sequences were rare.

About this clone: Antigen specificity is unknown.

The germline V gene encodes CDR1 GTSNPN and CDR2 SVGIG (reference sequence). V was pared by 3 bases and J by 4 bases, with 16 bases between. The CDR3 totals 14 residues. Using immunoSEQ multiplex PCR, the repertoire was profiled, and TCRdb retains in-frame clones only, with some absent. Counted here are roughly 95,000 clones, roughly 85% occurring once; the ten biggest clones make up 20%. Sequenced: PBMCs. The clonotype originates from a man aged 18 to 30 in good health and CMV-seropositive. J is TRBJ2-7 and V is TRBV30; D possibly corresponds to TRBD1 (6 bases). The CDR3, as DNA: TGTGCCTGGAGGGAAAAGTACAGGGCTTACGAGCAGTACTTC. Translating gives CAWREKYRAYEQYF. Together with reference TRBV30 and TRBJ2-7, the CDR3 gives the full variable domain: SQTIHQWPATLVQPVGSPLSLECTVEGTSNPNLYWYRQAAGRGLQLLFYSVGIGQISSEVPQNLSASRPQDRQFILSSKKLLLSDSGFYLCAWREKYRAYEQYFGPGTRLTVT.